This T cell receptor beta chain was captured in a study of T-cell memory formation after mild COVID-19. Study results and limitations: The second-wave clones peaking on day 37 were not confirmed as SARS-CoV-2-specific.

TCRdb redid the calling of the 5' RACE reads with MiXCR, one entry per CDR3 protein. This table has about 210,000 distinct CDR3 sequences, about 27% appearing once. There are a few counts of this clonotype. Its antigen is still unknown. Sample: PBMCs or a T cell subset sorted from them (not recorded which). This receptor was obtained from an adult woman who had mild COVID-19 (a few samples of this study predate the infection). Cell type and time point are not known.

CDR3 bases: TGTGCCAGCAGTTCCCAACAGGGTGCGGGTGCCACTGAAGCTTTCTTT. This encodes CASSSQQGAGATEAFF. V gene TRBV27 combines with J gene TRBJ1-1, with D perhaps matching TRBD1 (6 bases). V dropped 4 bases and J dropped 4 bases, with 19 bases sitting between them. In germline, CDR1 is MNHEY, CDR2 SMNVEV (reference sequence). This CDR3 spans 16 amino acids.